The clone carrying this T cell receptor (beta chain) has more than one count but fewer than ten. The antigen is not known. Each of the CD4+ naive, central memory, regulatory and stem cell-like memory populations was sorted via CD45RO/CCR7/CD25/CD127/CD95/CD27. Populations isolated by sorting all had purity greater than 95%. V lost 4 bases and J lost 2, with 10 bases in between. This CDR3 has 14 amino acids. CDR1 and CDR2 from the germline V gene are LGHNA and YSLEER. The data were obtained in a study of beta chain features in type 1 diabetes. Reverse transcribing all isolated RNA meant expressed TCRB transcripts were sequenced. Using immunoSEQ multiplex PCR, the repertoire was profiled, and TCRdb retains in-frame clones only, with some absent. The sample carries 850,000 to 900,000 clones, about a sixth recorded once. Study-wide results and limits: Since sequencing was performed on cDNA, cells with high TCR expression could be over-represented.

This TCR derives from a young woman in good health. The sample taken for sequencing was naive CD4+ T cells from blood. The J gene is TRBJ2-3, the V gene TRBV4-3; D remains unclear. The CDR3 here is CASSRGPNTDTQYF. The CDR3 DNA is TGCGCCAGCAGCCGAGGCCCGAACACAGATACGCAGTATTTT.